The T cell receptor beta chain under discussion was sequenced for a study of blood T cell repertoires in COVID-19. About the research overall: Samples representing acute and convalescent COVID-19 were sourced from the United States, Italy and Spain. PBMCs, B-cell-depleted T cells, or T cells provided the cDNA or gDNA that made up the material.

Germline V gene data show CDR1 as MNHEY and CDR2 as SVGAGI. With 5 bases removed from V and 1 base from J, the gap between germline ends came to 15 bases. The CDR3 runs to 15 residues. Per the original methods: Researchers report that nucleated cell counts were estimated from reference gene primer amplification. Measured with immunoSEQ multiplex PCR; TCRdb has only the in-frame clones, and not every one. V and J calls and clone size are given by that table; D and trimming were obtained from the DNA. The data contain approximately 260,000 clones, roughly 87% of them singletons. Sequenced: peripheral blood. This TCR came from a man aged 55 to 70 who had recovered from COVID-19. The chain carries TRBV6-5 and TRBJ2-7; tentatively, D is TRBD2 (6 bases). The CDR3 DNA reads TGTGCCAGCAGTCCACTGACTAGGGGTTCCTACGAGCAGTACTTC. Protein sequence: CASSPLTRGSYEQYF.